Following are 12 T cell receptor beta chains from one sample sequenced in a study of blood T cell repertoires in COVID-19. TCRdb's table, derived via immunoSEQ multiplex PCR, lists solely in-frame clones and lacks some. The data contain roughly 120,000 clones, about 90% of them singletons. Sequenced: peripheral blood. The receptor source for this set is a human donor in a cohort sampled during active COVID-19.

The chain uses TRBV10-3 and TRBJ2-7; 14 bases map to TRBD2. CDR3 size: 14 residues. V was pared by 7 bases and J by 3 bases, with 2 bases of the junction left unmatched. Germline lookup yields CDR1 ENHRY and CDR2 SYGVKD. The CDR3 region is CAIKTSGRVYEQYF. The CDR3 bases are TGTGCCATCAAGACTAGCGGGAGGGTCTACGAGCAGTACTTC.

V is TRBV7-3 and J is TRBJ2-1; the match to TRBD2 covers 10 bases. The CDR3 is made up of 15 amino acids. After removal of 3 bases from V and 5 bases from J, the junction contained 4 bases not matched to a gene. CDR1 is SGHTA and CDR2 is FQGTGA in the germline V gene. As DNA, the CDR3 is TGTGCCAGCAGCTTTCGACTAGCGGGCCACAATGAGCAGTTCTTC. Translation: CASSFRLAGHNEQFF.

J is TRBJ1-5 and V is TRBV19, with TRBD1 as a possible D gene (5 bases). CDR3 length: 15 amino acids. Germline values: CDR1 LNHDA, CDR2 SQIVND (reference sequence). V lost 2 bases and J 1 base, leaving 9 bases between the germline ends. The CDR3 sequence: CASSIQTDSNQPQHF. The CDR3 DNA sequence: TGTGCCAGTAGTATACAGACAGACAGCAATCAGCCCCAGCATTTT.

The chain recombines TRBV7-3 with TRBJ2-3; D ambiguous. The germline gives CDR1 SGHTA, CDR2 FQGTGA. CDR3 length: 13 amino acids. Trimming stripped 2 bases from V and 4 bases from J, with 7 bases between. The CDR3 region has the DNA TGTGCCAGCAGCTTATCCCAGGCAGATACGCAGTATTTT. Protein product: CASSLSQADTQYF. Filled out from reference TRBV7-3 and TRBJ2-3, the complete variable domain reads GAGVSQTPSNKVTEKGKYVELRCDPISGHTALYWYRQSLGQGPEFLIYFQGTGAADDSGLPNDRFFAVRPEGSVSTLKIQRTERGDSAVYLCASSLSQADTQYFGPGTRLTVL.

J is TRBJ2-1 and V is TRBV3-1 (or the pseudogene TRBV3-2), with 9 bases fitting TRBD2. Germline CDR1 reads LGHDT; CDR2 reads YNNKEL (reference sequence). The CDR3 is made up of 16 amino acids. The J segment lost 7 bases and the V segment lost 0 bases, leaving 7 bases of the junction unmatched. The CDR3 DNA sequence: TGTGCCAGCAGCCAAGAGCTAGCGGGACTCAGTAATGAGCAGTTCTTC. It encodes CASSQELAGLSNEQFF.

The chain recombines TRBV9 with TRBJ1-1; D is unclear. The CDR3 runs 15 residues. Germline CDR1 reads SGDLS; CDR2 reads YYNGEE. V shed 0 bases and J shed 1 base, with 10 bases lying between them. The CDR3 DNA follows: TGTGCCAGCAGCGTAGGGGCAGGAAAGAACACTGAAGCTTTCTTT. It is translated as CASSVGAGKNTEAFF.

The chain couples TRBV7-3 to TRBJ1-2; tentatively, D is TRBD1 (6 bases). CDR1 and CDR2 from the germline V gene are SGHTA and FQGTGA. Trimming cost V 4 bases and J 3 bases, with 18 bases left between them. There are 16 residues in the CDR3. The CDR3 here is CASSSWPRGADYGYTF. The DNA of the CDR3 is TGTGCCAGCAGCTCGTGGCCCAGGGGCGCGGACTATGGCTACACCTTC.

The genes are TRBV10-3 and TRBJ2-7; the D gene is possibly TRBD1 (6 bases). This CDR3 contains 16 residues. The V gene's germline CDR1 is ENHRY and CDR2 SYGVKD. V lost 4 bases, J lost 2 bases, and 18 bases lay in between. CDR3 in amino acids: CAISVISRQGTYEQYF. The CDR3 DNA reads as TGTGCCATCAGTGTAATATCCCGCCAGGGGACCTACGAGCAGTACTTC.

The rearrangement links TRBV5-1 to TRBJ2-2; D is unclear. Trimming took off 0 bases at V and 7 bases at J, with 7 bases between the two ends. In germline, CDR1 is SGHRS, CDR2 YFSETQ. The CDR3 is 13 residues long. The CDR3 loop reads CASSLVTNGELFF. The CDR3, as DNA: TGCGCCAGCAGCTTGGTTACAAACGGGGAGCTGTTTTTT.

The gene calls are TRBV7-9 and TRBJ1-1; maybe TRBD1 (5 bases). Trimming took 7 bases from V and 3 from J, leaving 15 bases between them. The CDR3 covers 14 residues. From germline, CDR1 is SEHNR and CDR2 FQNEAQ (reference sequence). In DNA form, the CDR3 reads TGTGCCAGCACGTACGGGGGTGGTCACACTGAAGCTTTCTTT. It specifies CASTYGGGHTEAFF.

The chain is built from TRBV27 and TRBJ2-3, with D unclear. V was pared by 0 bases and J by 0 bases, with 10 bases between. CDR1 is MNHEY and CDR2 is SMNVEV in the germline V gene (reference sequence). The CDR3 totals 16 residues. CDR3 sequence: CASSLSRPGSTDTQYF. The DNA for the CDR3 is TGTGCCAGCAGTTTATCTCGGCCGGGTAGCACAGATACGCAGTATTTT.

The chain uses TRBV7-3 and TRBJ2-3; D is perhaps TRBD2 (6 bases). Germline lookup yields CDR1 SGHTA and CDR2 FQGTGA. The germline V and J ends were trimmed by 0 bases and 2 bases, with 9 bases remaining between them. This CDR3 has 15 residues. The CDR3: CASSLTSGSTDTQYF. Written as DNA, the CDR3 is TGTGCCAGCAGCTTAACTAGCGGATCCACAGATACGCAGTATTTT.